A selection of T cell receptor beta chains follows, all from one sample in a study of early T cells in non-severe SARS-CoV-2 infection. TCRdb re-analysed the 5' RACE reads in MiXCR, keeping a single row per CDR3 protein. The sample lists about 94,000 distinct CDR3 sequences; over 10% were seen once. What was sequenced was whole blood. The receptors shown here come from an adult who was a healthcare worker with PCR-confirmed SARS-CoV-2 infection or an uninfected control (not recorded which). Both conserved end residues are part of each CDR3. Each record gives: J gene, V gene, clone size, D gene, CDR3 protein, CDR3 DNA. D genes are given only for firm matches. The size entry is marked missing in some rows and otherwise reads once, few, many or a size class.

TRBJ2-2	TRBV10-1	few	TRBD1	CASSEGTGGGPGELFF	TGCGCCAGCAGTGAAGGGACAGGGGGAGGGCCCGGGGAGCTGTTTTTT
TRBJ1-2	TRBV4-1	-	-	CASSQDLTARGANYGYTF	TGCGCCAGCAGCCAAGACCTAACAGCACGGGGGGCTAACTATGGCTACACCTTC
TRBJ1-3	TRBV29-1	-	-	CSVRDGASETIYF	TGCAGCGTTAGAGACGGGGCCTCAGAGACCATATATTTT
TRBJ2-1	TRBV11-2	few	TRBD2	CASSYAGTSGAPWYNEQFF	TGTGCCAGCAGCTACGCCGGGACTAGCGGGGCCCCCTGGTATAATGAGCAGTTCTTC
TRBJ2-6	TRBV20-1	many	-	CSASTGFRSGANVLTF	TGCAGTGCTAGTACAGGTTTTAGGTCTGGGGCCAACGTCCTGACTTTC
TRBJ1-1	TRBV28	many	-	CASSSDRTNTEAFF	TGTGCCAGCAGTTCCGATCGGACGAACACTGAAGCTTTCTTT
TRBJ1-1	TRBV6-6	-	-	CASSDRQDTEAFF	TGTGCCAGCAGTGATCGACAGGACACTGAAGCTTTCTTT
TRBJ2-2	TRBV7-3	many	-	CASSRGGSGNTGELFF	TGTGCCAGCAGCCGCGGCGGGTCAGGAAACACCGGGGAGCTGTTTTTT
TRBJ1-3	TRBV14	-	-	CASSQDTISGNTIYF	TGTGCCAGCAGCCAAGATACGATTTCTGGAAACACCATATATTTT
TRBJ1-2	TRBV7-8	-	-	CASSSSQGSVYGYTF	TGTGCCAGCAGCTCCTCACAGGGTTCAGTCTATGGCTACACCTTC
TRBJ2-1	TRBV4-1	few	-	CASSPPGSSGIYNEQFF	TGCGCCAGCAGCCCCCCCGGGTCTAGTGGGATATACAATGAGCAGTTCTTC
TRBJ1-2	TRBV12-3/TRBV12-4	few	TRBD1	CASSPRGQGAHYGYTF	TGTGCCAGCAGTCCAAGGGGACAGGGGGCACACTATGGCTACACCTTC
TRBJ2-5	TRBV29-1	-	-	CSVGGYRETQYF	TGCAGCGTTGGGGGGTACCGGGAGACCCAGTACTTC
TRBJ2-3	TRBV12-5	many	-	CASGLVGSTDTQYF	TGTGCTAGTGGTTTGGTGGGGAGCACAGATACGCAGTATTTT
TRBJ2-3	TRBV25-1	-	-	CASSGRGATDTQYF	TGTGCCAGCAGTGGCCGAGGGGCCACAGATACGCAGTATTTT
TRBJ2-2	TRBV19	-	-	CASSTDRGRGTGELFF	TGTGCCAGTAGTACCGACCGGGGCCGGGGCACCGGGGAGCTGTTTTTT
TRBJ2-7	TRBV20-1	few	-	CSADKSGSVAQYF	TGCAGTGCTGACAAGTCGGGTTCTGTAGCGCAGTACTTC
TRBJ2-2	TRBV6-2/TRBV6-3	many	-	CASSYYDPGRPGELFF	TGTGCCAGCAGTTATTACGATCCCGGACGGCCCGGGGAGCTGTTTTTT
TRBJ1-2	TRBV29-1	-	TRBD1	CSVTTSGTGDGYTF	TGCAGCGTAACCACCTCGGGGACAGGGGATGGCTACACCTTC
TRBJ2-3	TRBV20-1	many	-	CSARPQGPYTDTQYF	TGCAGTGCTAGGCCCCAGGGTCCCTACACAGATACGCAGTATTTT
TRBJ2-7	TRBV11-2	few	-	CASSSQGTVPYEQYF	TGTGCCAGCAGCTCGCAAGGGACGGTACCCTACGAGCAGTACTTC
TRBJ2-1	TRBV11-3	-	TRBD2	CASSSRTSSGRDNEQFF	TGTGCCAGCAGCTCCCGAACCTCTAGCGGGAGAGACAATGAGCAGTTCTTC
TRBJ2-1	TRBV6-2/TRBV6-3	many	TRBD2	CASTGSGGYNEQFF	TGTGCCAGCACCGGTAGCGGGGGGTACAATGAGCAGTTCTTC
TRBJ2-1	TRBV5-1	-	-	CASSFGPYNEQFF	TGCGCCAGCAGCTTTGGACCGTACAATGAGCAGTTCTTC
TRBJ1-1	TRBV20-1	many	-	CSARTRDTEAFF	TGCAGTGCTCGCACTAGGGACACTGAAGCTTTCTTT
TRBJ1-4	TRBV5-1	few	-	CASSLGRGAGEKLFF	TGCGCCAGCAGCTTGGGGCGGGGGGCCGGTGAAAAACTGTTTTTT
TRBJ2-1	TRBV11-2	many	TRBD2	CASSQVAGALYNEQFF	TGTGCCAGCAGCCAAGTAGCGGGGGCCCTTTACAATGAGCAGTTCTTC
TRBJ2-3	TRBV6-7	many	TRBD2	CASSNSGGKDPSTDTQYF	TGTGCCAGCAGTAACAGCGGGGGGAAAGATCCTAGCACAGATACGCAGTATTTT
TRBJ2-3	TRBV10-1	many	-	CASSGGSFRTDTQYF	TGCGCCAGCAGTGGAGGCAGCTTTCGCACAGATACGCAGTATTTT
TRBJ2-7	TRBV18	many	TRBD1	CASSPSGQGASYEQYF	TGTGCCAGCTCACCGAGTGGGCAGGGGGCCTCCTACGAGCAGTACTTC
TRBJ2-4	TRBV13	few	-	CASSLWFGGPGGNIQYF	TGTGCCAGCAGCTTATGGTTCGGGGGCCCAGGGGGAAACATTCAGTACTTC
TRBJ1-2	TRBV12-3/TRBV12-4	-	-	CASSTIGDVRYGYTF	TGTGCCAGCAGCACCATAGGAGACGTCCGCTATGGCTACACCTTC
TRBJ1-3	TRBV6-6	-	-	CASMFPRETGNTIYF	TGTGCCAGCATGTTCCCGCGGGAAACTGGAAACACCATATATTTT